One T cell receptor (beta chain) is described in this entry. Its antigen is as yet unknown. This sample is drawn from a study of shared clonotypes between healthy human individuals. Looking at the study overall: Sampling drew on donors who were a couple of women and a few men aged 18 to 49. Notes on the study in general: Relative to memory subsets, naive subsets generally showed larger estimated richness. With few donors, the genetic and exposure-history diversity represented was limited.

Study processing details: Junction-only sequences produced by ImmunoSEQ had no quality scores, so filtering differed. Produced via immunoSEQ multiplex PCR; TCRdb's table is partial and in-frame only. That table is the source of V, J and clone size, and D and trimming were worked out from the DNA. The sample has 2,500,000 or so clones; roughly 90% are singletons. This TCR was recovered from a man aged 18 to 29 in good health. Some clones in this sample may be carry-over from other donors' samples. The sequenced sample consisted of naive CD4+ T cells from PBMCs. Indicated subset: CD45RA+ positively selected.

Here the CDR3 reads CASSYAGSGLRNEQFF. As DNA, the CDR3 is TGTGCCAGCAGTTACGCGGGGTCAGGGTTAAGGAATGAGCAGTTCTTC. The chain is built from TRBV6-5 and TRBJ2-1; possibly TRBD2 for D (6 bases). Between the trimmed V and J ends, which lost 2 bases and 7 bases, there was a span of 18 bases. This CDR3 comprises 16 residues. Germline loops: CDR1 MNHEY, CDR2 SVGAGI.